The 23 T cell receptor beta chains given below trace back to one sample, sequenced in a study of blood T cell repertoires in COVID-19. TCRdb keeps only in-frame clones here, not all; method: immunoSEQ multiplex PCR. Found here are 51,000 or so clones, about 80% of them singletons; the top ten hold around 7.2%. The sample comprised peripheral blood. The receptors were gathered from a man in his 70s with active COVID-19.

The rearrangement joins TRBV12-3 or TRBV12-4 to TRBJ1-2, with a weak D call TRBD1 (5 bases). V was trimmed by 2 bases and J by 8 bases, leaving 9 bases between them. CDR3 length: 12 residues. CDR3 coding DNA: TGTGCCAGCAGTTTATCAGGGCGAGGCTACACCTTC. Amino acids: CASSLSGRGYTF.

The chain recombines TRBV6-1 with TRBJ1-5; TRBD1 matches 8 bases. With 2 bases clipped from V and 6 bases from J, the junction kept 6 bases outside the gene matches. CDR1 and CDR2 from the germline V gene are MNHNS and SASEGT. The CDR3 covers 15 residues. The DNA for the CDR3 is TGTGCCAGCAGTGAATACCCGACAGGGGTTCAGCCCCAGCATTTT. It codes for CASSEYPTGVQPQHF.

The rearrangement uses TRBV3-1 (or the pseudogene TRBV3-2) and TRBJ2-7; D might be TRBD2 (5 bases). This CDR3 is 16 amino acids long. The V end lost 1 base, the J end lost 0 bases, and 13 bases lay between the germline ends. The germline V gene has CDR1 LGHDT and CDR2 YNNKEL (reference sequence). CDR3 nucleotide sequence: TGTGCCAGCAGCCAAGCGCGCGGGCGAATCTCCTACGAGCAGTACTTC. This gives the protein CASSQARGRISYEQYF.

J is TRBJ1-6 and V is TRBV5-6; 7 bases match TRBD1. Looked up from germline, CDR1 is SGHDT and CDR2 is YYEEEE. The CDR3 is made up of 14 amino acids. The J segment lost 13 bases and the V segment lost 0 bases, leaving 7 bases of the junction unmatched. CDR3 coding DNA: TGTGCCAGCAGCTTGGTGAGGGGGCAAGGGCCCCTCCACTTT. This gives the protein CASSLVRGQGPLHF. Supplemented by reference TRBV5-6 and TRBJ1-6, the full variable domain reads DAGVTQSPTHLIKTRGQQVTLRCSPKSGHDTVSWYQQALGQGPQFIFQYYEEEERQRGNFPDRFSGHQFPNYSSELNVNALLLGDSALYLCASSLVRGQGPLHFGNGTRLTVT.

The rearrangement joins TRBV19 to TRBJ2-7, with TRBD1 matching 10 bases. Germline V gene lookup returns CDR1 LNHDA and CDR2 SQIVND (reference sequence). V lost 1 base, J lost 2 bases, and 2 bases stayed unmatched. The CDR3 is made up of 15 amino acids. CDR3 in DNA: TGTGCCAGTAGTATAGGGACAGGGGGTCCCTACGAGCAGTACTTC. It codes for CASSIGTGGPYEQYF.

The V call is TRBV5-6, the J call TRBJ2-7; TRBD2 agrees at 9 bases. The CDR3 is made up of 15 amino acids. V lost 0 bases to trimming and J lost 0 bases; unmatched junction nucleotides: 1. The germline V gene has CDR1 SGHDT and CDR2 YYEEEE. The CDR3 region has the DNA TGTGCCAGCAGCTTGGGTAGCGGGGGCTCCTACGAGCAGTACTTC. Protein product: CASSLGSGGSYEQYF.

The chain joins TRBV7-2 to TRBJ1-5; D is ambiguous. This CDR3 is built from 15 residues. V was pared by 3 bases and J by 0 bases, with 9 bases between. Germline V gene lookup returns CDR1 SGHTA and CDR2 FQGNSA. CDR3 sequence: CASSFRHNSNQPQHF. CDR3 in DNA: TGTGCCAGCAGCTTCCGACACAATAGCAATCAGCCCCAGCATTTT.

This rearrangement joins TRBV30 to TRBJ2-1; TRBD1 is a possible D gene (5 bases). There are 14 residues in the CDR3. CDR1 GTSNPN and CDR2 SVGIG come from the germline V gene (reference sequence). Trimming took off 0 bases at V and 2 bases at J, with 8 bases between the two ends. In DNA form, the CDR3 reads TGTGCCTGGAGTGTTTGGACAACCTACAATGAGCAGTTCTTC. This sequence encodes CAWSVWTTYNEQFF.

The CDR3 DNA reads as TGTGCCAGCAGTTCCGACAGGCCCTACACTGAAGCTTTCTTT. It codes for CASSSDRPYTEAFF. The rearrangement uses TRBV6-5 and TRBJ1-1; D might be TRBD1 (6 bases). The CDR3 sequence is 14 residues long. Germline assignment: CDR1 MNHEY and CDR2 SVGAGI. Trimming took off 4 bases at V and 3 bases at J, with 12 bases between the two ends.

The V gene is TRBV19, the J gene TRBJ2-1; unclear D gene. Germline CDR1 and CDR2: LNHDA and SQIVND (reference sequence). CDR3 length equals 15 residues. The ends were cut back, 2 bases at V and 4 bases at J, with 12 bases in the middle. The CDR3 is CASSINYQIYNEQFF. The CDR3 DNA sequence: TGTGCCAGTAGTATAAACTACCAAATATACAATGAGCAGTTCTTC.

The rearrangement links TRBV6-6 to TRBJ1-2, with 9 bases matching TRBD1. The germline CDR1 and CDR2 sequences are MNHNY and SVGAGI (reference sequence). The V gene end was trimmed by 5 bases and the J gene end by 8 bases; junction bases not matched to a gene: 6. This CDR3 region has 13 residues. The CDR3 coding sequence is TGTGCCAGCAGTATTGGGACAGGGTCAGGCTACACCTTC. It is translated as CASSIGTGSGYTF.

CDR3 sequence reads: CASSQGLPPGADTQYF. For the CDR3, the DNA is TGCGCCAGCAGCCAAGGGCTTCCTCCGGGTGCAGATACGCAGTATTTT. V is TRBV4-3 and J is TRBJ2-3; D ambiguous. Germline-derived CDR1 and CDR2 are LGHNA and YSLEER. There are 16 residues in the CDR3. V was trimmed by 1 base and J by 4 bases, leaving 15 bases between them.

This sequence joins TRBV9 and TRBJ2-3, with 12 bases that match TRBD2. The CDR3 consists of 16 residues. V lost 6 bases, J lost 2 bases, and 7 bases stayed unmatched. Germline CDR1 SGDLS, CDR2 YYNGEE. The CDR3 protein is CASTPTSGGSTDTQYF. For the CDR3, the DNA is TGTGCCAGCACCCCGACTAGCGGGGGCTCCACAGATACGCAGTATTTT.

V gene TRBV28 combines with J gene TRBJ2-5, with D perhaps matching TRBD2 (6 bases). The CDR3 is 13 residues long. Germline-derived CDR1 and CDR2 are MDHEN and SYDVKM. The V and J ends lost 7 bases and 4 bases respectively, with 13 bases between them. In DNA form, the CDR3 reads TGTGCCAGCAATCCCGGGGGAGGAGAGACCCAGTACTTC. It yields the protein CASNPGGGETQYF.

This chain joins TRBV6-2 or TRBV6-3 and TRBJ2-7, with unresolved D. The CDR3 contains 17 residues. Looked up from germline, CDR1 is MNHEY and CDR2 is SVGEGT. V shed 0 bases and J shed 2 bases, with 17 bases lying between them. CDR3 loop: CASSYSQLMRSTYEQYF. Here the CDR3 DNA reads TGTGCCAGCAGTTACTCGCAACTCATGCGATCGACCTACGAGCAGTACTTC.

The rearrangement uses TRBV7-2 and TRBJ2-1; D is perhaps TRBD2 (6 bases). The length of the CDR3 is 16 residues. Germline V gene lookup returns CDR1 SGHTA and CDR2 FQGNSA. The V and J ends lost 0 bases and 6 bases respectively, with 15 bases between them. In nucleotides, the CDR3 is TGTGCCAGCAGCTTAGCGTGGAGCGGGCGATTCAATGAGCAGTTCTTC. Protein sequence: CASSLAWSGRFNEQFF. Looking up the rest from reference TRBV7-2 and TRBJ2-1 gives the full variable domain: GAGVSQSPSNKVTEKGKDVELRCDPISGHTALYWYRQSLGQGLEFLIYFQGNSAPDKSGLPSDRFSAERTGGSVSTLTIQRTQQEDSAVYLCASSLAWSGRFNEQFFGPGTRLTVL.

The chain joins TRBV19 to TRBJ2-1; D is possibly TRBD1 (6 bases). The CDR3 covers 13 residues. In germline, CDR1 is LNHDA, CDR2 SQIVND (reference sequence). The V and J ends lost 3 bases and 9 bases respectively, with 12 bases between them. As DNA, the CDR3 is TGTGCCAGTAGTATCACAGGGTTAAGTGAGCAGTTCTTC. Protein sequence: CASSITGLSEQFF.

The chain uses TRBV10-3 and TRBJ2-5; D is unclear. The CDR3 consists of 18 residues. Trimming left V 0 bases short and J 4 bases short, with 21 bases between. In germline, CDR1 is ENHRY, CDR2 SYGVKD. The CDR3 nucleotides read TGTGCCATCAGTGAGTCCAGGCGTATCGCACCCGCTCGAGAGACCCAGTACTTC. Amino acid sequence: CAISESRRIAPARETQYF.

This clone was observed a single time. This chain joins TRBV7-9 and TRBJ2-1; D is unresolved. The CDR3 runs to 15 residues. CDR1 is SEHNR and CDR2 is FQNEAQ in the germline V gene (reference sequence). V was cut by 5 bases and J by 2 bases, with 13 bases left in between. CDR3 in amino acids: CASSRVTEAYNEQFF. The CDR3 DNA reads as TGTGCCAGCAGCCGGGTAACTGAAGCCTACAATGAGCAGTTCTTC.

The CDR3 region has the DNA TGTGCCTGGAGGGGACAGGGTTTAGGAGCCAAAAACATTCAGTACTTC. It yields the protein CAWRGQGLGAKNIQYF. V gene TRBV30 combines with J gene TRBJ2-4; 9 bases map to TRBD1. The germline gives CDR1 GTSNPN, CDR2 SVGIG (reference sequence). J lost 0 bases, V lost 3 bases, and 6 bases had no gene match. This CDR3 comprises 16 residues. Using reference TRBV30 and TRBJ2-4 for the parts outside the CDR3, the full variable domain is SQTIHQWPATLVQPVGSPLSLECTVEGTSNPNLYWYRQAAGRGLQLLFYSVGIGQISSEVPQNLSASRPQDRQFILSSKKLLLSDSGFYLCAWRGQGLGAKNIQYFGAGTRLSVL.

The CDR3 region is CASSLGEETQYF. Written as DNA, the CDR3 is TGTGCCAGCAGCTTAGGAGAAGAGACCCAGTACTTC. The chain couples TRBV5-5 to TRBJ2-5, with D unresolved. CDR1 is SGHKS and CDR2 is YYEKEE in the germline V gene (reference sequence). This CDR3 region has 12 residues. With 2 bases removed from V and 3 bases from J, the gap between germline ends came to 5 bases.

The chain carries TRBV12-3 or TRBV12-4 and TRBJ1-1, with unresolved D. The V end lost 6 bases, the J end lost 1 base, and 9 bases lay between the germline ends. The CDR3 sequence is 13 residues long. As DNA, the CDR3 is TGTGCCAGCAGGTCCACAGCGAACACTGAAGCTTTCTTT. It is translated as CASRSTANTEAFF.

The J gene is TRBJ2-7, the V gene TRBV7-9; D is undetermined. This CDR3 region has 11 residues. Germline V lookup: CDR1 SEHNR, CDR2 FQNEAQ (reference sequence). V lost 2 bases, J lost 7 bases, and 6 bases lay in between. The CDR3 DNA reads TGTGCCAGCAGCTTATCCGGGGAGCAGTACTTC. It translates to CASSLSGEQYF. Complete variable domain (other parts from reference TRBV7-9 and TRBJ2-7): DTGVSQNPRHKITKRGQNVTFRCDPISEHNRLYWYRQTLGQGPEFLTYFQNEAQLEKSRLLSDRFSAERPKGSFSTLEIQRTEQGDSAMYLCASSLSGEQYFGPGTRLTVT.